In this sample, the clone carrying this T cell receptor (beta chain) turned up many times. The target antigen is unknown. TCRdb recomputed calls from the RACE reads with MiXCR, one row per CDR3 protein. The top ten clones hold roughly 2% of a sample with over 150,000 distinct CDR3 sequences, roughly a quarter of them seen once. Time point here: patch test 3, about 24 weeks after DPC sensitization. Treatment given: therapeutic diphenylcyclopropenone sensitization with weekly scalp DPC. Participating donors were patients with alopecia, aged 18 to 70 years, considered appropriate candidates for DPC. The record originates from a study of human T cells and chemical hapten exposure. Study-level information: Chiefly women, the patients showed alopecia areata, totalis or universalis. Minor pooled library volume differences mainly drove per-sample TCR yield variation. Points from the study as a whole: After DPC sensitization, TCRs above 1 in 1000 frequency showed no change.

The CDR3 sequence is 13 residues long. The V and J ends lost 6 bases and 0 bases respectively, with 11 bases between them. Germline values: CDR1 DFQATT, CDR2 SNEGSKA (reference sequence). This clonotype originated in a woman aged 18-29 years with alopecia areata. Some clones in this sample may be carry-over from other donors' samples. This sequence joins TRBV20-1 and TRBJ2-5, with D maybe TRBD1 (6 bases). Sample: whole blood, taken in connection with sensitization to the hapten diphenylcyclopropenone (DPC). The CDR3 DNA is TGCAGTGCGTGCGGACAGAACCAAGAGACCCAGTACTTC. It specifies CSACGQNQETQYF.